These 5 T cell receptor beta chains were sequenced from one sample in a study of blood T cell repertoires in COVID-19. Clones were read by immunoSEQ multiplex PCR, and TCRdb kept only the in-frame ones, dropping some. Of about 240,000 clones in the sample, 70% to 90% were seen once. Input material: peripheral blood. The receptors were gathered from a man aged 55 to 69 with acute or convalescent COVID-19.

J is TRBJ2-3 and V is TRBV4-1, with D possibly TRBD1 on 5 matching bases. V was shortened by 0 bases and J by 6 bases, with 16 bases between the two germline ends. Germline V gene data show CDR1 as MGHRA and CDR2 as YSYEKL. This CDR3 contains 16 residues. The CDR3 is CASSQDRTRAQDTQYF. For the CDR3, the DNA is TGCGCCAGCAGCCAAGACAGGACAAGGGCACAGGATACGCAGTATTTT.

The chain joins TRBV19 to TRBJ1-4, with a weak D call TRBD1 (5 bases). CDR1 and CDR2 (germline): LNHDA, SQIVND (reference sequence). CDR3 length equals 14 residues. Between the trimmed V and J ends, which lost 2 bases and 5 bases, there was a span of 9 bases. CDR3 DNA sequence: TGTGCCAGTAGTATAATGAAGGGGAATGAAAAACTGTTTTTT. This encodes CASSIMKGNEKLFF.

V usage is TRBV18 and J usage is TRBJ1-2; TRBD1 agrees at 8 bases. The CDR3 has 14 amino acids. With V trimmed by 3 bases and J by 6 bases, 6 bases remained unmatched. Germline CDR1 KGHSH, CDR2 LQKENI. In DNA form, the CDR3 reads TGTGCCAGCTCACCGGGACAGGTATCAGATGGCTACACCTTC. Protein product: CASSPGQVSDGYTF.

The chain uses TRBV30 and TRBJ2-7; 11 nucleotides align to TRBD2. The CDR3 is made up of 17 amino acids. V lost 0 bases and J lost 9; bases outside the gene matches: 16. Germline V gives CDR1 GTSNPN, CDR2 SVGIG (reference sequence). In DNA, the CDR3 is TGTGCCTGGAGTGTAGGGCGTGTACTAGCGGGAGCGGTAAGGCAGTACTTC. This codes for CAWSVGRVLAGAVRQYF.

The gene calls are TRBV7-2 and TRBJ2-5; 13 bases map to TRBD2. The CDR3 length is 15 residues. V gave up 4 bases and J gave up 4 bases; unmatched junction bases: 3. Germline loops: CDR1 SGHTA, CDR2 FQGNSA. CDR3 loop: CASSSTSGRGETQYF. CDR3 nucleotide sequence: TGTGCCAGCAGCTCCACTAGCGGGAGGGGAGAGACCCAGTACTTC.